The clone carrying this TCR beta chain has ten or more counts. Antigen specificity is unknown. Germline CDR1 reads MGHRA; CDR2 reads YSYEKL. V lost 5 bases and J 0 bases, leaving 11 bases between the germline ends. The CDR3 has 15 residues. The data belong to a study of identical twins. Study observations and caveats: Memory repertoires lacked the insertion deficit that abundant cord blood beta clonotypes showed. Interpretation of the results relied on cross-sectional statistical analysis and not on following the same donors.

TCRdb re-analysed the 5' RACE reads in MiXCR, keeping a single row per CDR3 protein. Among hundreds of thousands of distinct CDR3 sequences listed, 7.5% were seen once. The data were also submitted as part of a second study, on yellow fever vaccine responses in identical twins.

The receptor's source is a woman in her late teens or twenties in good health. The chain links TRBV4-1 to TRBJ1-5, with D possibly matching TRBD1 (5 bases). Sequences were obtained from CD8+ T cells sorted from blood. Here the CDR3 DNA reads TGCGCCAGCAGCTTCCGGGACGGTAGCAATCAGCCCCAGCATTTT. Its translation is CASSFRDGSNQPQHF.